One and the same sample provided the 14 T cell receptor beta chains below, sequenced in a study of blood T cells in healthy people across ages. Primed by a sample-barcoded 5' primer and a J-beta primer mix, a second PCR proceeded for 7 to 11 cycles. TCRdb called the 5' RACE reads again in MiXCR, with one record for every CDR3 protein. The table lists 1.5 million or so distinct CDR3 sequences, 35% to 45% of them singletons, with roughly 8.2% in the top ten. Sequencing input: blood. These receptors were taken from a young woman in good health.

The chain couples TRBV4-1 to TRBJ2-5; 11 nucleotides agree with TRBD2. Germline V lookup: CDR1 MGHRA, CDR2 YSYEKL. CDR3 length: 17 residues. V shed 1 base, J shed 11 bases, and the junction held 15 bases outside the gene matches. The CDR3 loop is CASSQVAGLAAYNGQYF. The CDR3 DNA sequence: TGCGCCAGCAGCCAAGTTGCGGGACTAGCGGCTTACAATGGGCAGTACTTC.

A remark on this clonotype: At one boundary the junction diverges from the germline segment, which might be a read error. V gene TRBV29-1 combines with J gene TRBJ1-2; no clear D. CDR1 SQVTM and CDR2 ANQGSEA come from the germline V gene. The CDR3 sequence is 14 residues long. Here the CDR3 DNA reads TGCAGCGTTGAAGATCTGTCGGGAGGTTATGACTACACCTTC. Encoded protein: CSVEDLSGGYDYTF.

The rearrangement joins TRBV4-2 to TRBJ2-1, with 9 bases matching TRBD2. Germline assignment: CDR1 LGHNA and CDR2 YNFKEQ. After removal of 0 bases from V and 9 bases from J, the junction contained 6 bases not matched to a gene. The CDR3 spans 15 residues. CDR3 in DNA: TGTGCCAGCAGCCAAGATTCTAGCGGGAAAATTGAGCAGTTCTTC. Translated, it gives CASSQDSSGKIEQFF.

This clonotype was counted many times. The chain has TRBV5-1 and TRBJ1-2; TRBD1 matches 9 bases. Losses at the gene ends were 7 bases for V and 8 bases for J; bases not matched to a gene: 18. Germline V CDR1 and CDR2: SGHRS, YFSETQ. The CDR3 is 16 residues long. The CDR3 DNA reads as TGCGCCAGCGGCGACCAATTGGGACAGGGTGCTGAGGGCTACACCTTC. As protein: CASGDQLGQGAEGYTF.

The chain recombines TRBV12-3 or TRBV12-4 with TRBJ2-3; 7 positions match TRBD2. V lost 2 bases to trimming and J lost 0 bases; unmatched junction nucleotides: 8. CDR3 size: 17 residues. CDR3: CASSLRLAETSTDTQYF. DNA of the CDR3: TGTGCCAGCAGTTTAAGGCTAGCGGAGACTAGCACAGATACGCAGTATTTT.

This clonotype was observed a few times. The V and J genes are TRBV29-1 and TRBJ1-2, with unresolved D. Trimming pared 1 base from V and 6 bases from J, leaving 9 bases between. The CDR3 length is 12 residues. The germline V gene has CDR1 SQVTM and CDR2 ANQGSEA. The CDR3 nucleotides are TGCAGCGTTGAAGGGGCCGGGAATGGCTACACCTTC. Translation: CSVEGAGNGYTF.

This rearrangement joins TRBV7-9 to TRBJ2-1, with 7 bases that match TRBD2. CDR1 and CDR2 (germline): SEHNR, FQNEAQ (reference sequence). The ends lost 6 bases at V and 4 bases at J; junction bases unmatched: 6. The CDR3 sequence is 14 residues long. In DNA form, the CDR3 reads TGTGCCAGCAGAAGGGGACTATCGTACAATGAGCAGTTCTTC. Its protein product is CASRRGLSYNEQFF.

The chain recombines TRBV20-1 with TRBJ2-7, with D unclear. CDR1 is DFQATT and CDR2 is SNEGSKA in the germline V gene (reference sequence). The germline V and J ends were trimmed by 6 bases and 4 bases, with 16 bases remaining between them. This CDR3 is 13 amino acids long. This CDR3 is CSATEASRYEQYF. The CDR3, as DNA: TGCAGTGCCACCGAGGCTTCTAGGTACGAGCAGTACTTC.

This clonotype was seen at least ten times. This rearrangement joins TRBV6-1 to TRBJ2-1, with TRBD2 matching 9 bases. The V gene's germline CDR1 is MNHNS and CDR2 SASEGT. The J segment lost 5 bases and the V segment lost 8 bases, leaving 10 bases of the junction unmatched. The CDR3 runs 15 residues. DNA of the CDR3: TGTGCCAGCGTTGTGCTAGCGGGGACTCACAATGAGCAGTTCTTC. Translation: CASVVLAGTHNEQFF.

This clonotype was picked up a small number of times. The J gene is TRBJ2-5, the V gene TRBV6-6; 8 bases map to TRBD1. Germline V CDR1 and CDR2: MNHNY, SVGAGI (reference sequence). CDR3 size: 15 residues. J gave up 5 bases and V 7 bases, and 12 bases lay outside the gene matches. The CDR3 region has the DNA TGTGCCAGCACATGGACAGGGTCGTCTCTTGAGACCCAGTACTTC. As protein: CASTWTGSSLETQYF.

This clonotype was counted at least ten times. The genes are TRBV6-5 and TRBJ2-5, with D uncertain. Germline-derived CDR1 and CDR2 are MNHEY and SVGAGI. The CDR3 is 12 residues long. V lost 6 bases, J lost 3 bases, and 8 bases lay in between. Here the CDR3 reads CASSRTKETQYF. Here the CDR3 DNA reads TGTGCCAGCAGCCGGACCAAAGAGACCCAGTACTTC.

The chain uses TRBV7-2 and TRBJ2-5; 11 bases map to TRBD1. V was pared by 5 bases and J by 4 bases, with 6 bases of the junction left unmatched. Germline V gene data show CDR1 as SGHTA and CDR2 as FQGNSA. This CDR3 is 15 amino acids long. The CDR3 is CASSARTGGGETQYF. Here the CDR3 DNA reads TGTGCCAGCAGCGCACGGACAGGGGGCGGAGAGACCCAGTACTTC.

About this clonotype: A much larger clone differs by one base, so this may be a read error. J is TRBJ2-5 and V is TRBV12-3 or TRBV12-4, with D unclear. The CDR3 has 13 residues. In DNA, the CDR3 is TGTGCCAGCAGTTTATCGGGTAGAGAGATCCAGTACTTC. Translation: CASSLSGREIQYF.

This clonotype was recorded a few times. V usage is TRBV5-1 and J usage is TRBJ2-4; 9 bases are a match to TRBD2. The CDR3 sequence is 13 residues long. Germline V gene sequence: CDR1 SGHRS, CDR2 YFSETQ. V lost 4 bases and J lost 6; bases outside the gene matches: 2. DNA for the CDR3: TGCGCCAGCAGCGAGACTAGCGGAAACATTCAGTACTTC. This codes for CASSETSGNIQYF.